The entry below describes one T cell receptor (beta chain). Its antigen is unidentified. The ends lost 8 bases at V and 6 bases at J; junction bases unmatched: 7. CDR3 length: 13 amino acids. Each single cDNA molecule received a unique molecular identifier. TCRdb independently ran MiXCR on the 5' RACE reads; one entry per CDR3 protein. The sample contains 30,000 to 40,000 distinct CDR3 sequences, roughly 6.6% of which appear only once. The data derive from a study of early T cells in non-severe SARS-CoV-2 infection. Study-wide results and caveats: The study's VDJdb matching favored anti-spike CD8 responses and missed private and CD4 specificities.

The TCR originated in an adult who was a healthcare worker with PCR-confirmed SARS-CoV-2 infection or an uninfected control (not recorded which). V and J are TRBV12-3 or TRBV12-4 and TRBJ2-1, with TRBD2 identical over 7 bases. The source material was whole blood, sampled at baseline. This chain's CDR3 is CASAPGLFNEQFF. Here the CDR3 DNA reads TGTGCCAGCGCCCCGGGACTATTCAATGAGCAGTTCTTC.